Each of the 24 T cell receptor beta chains below was sequenced from the same sample in a study of T-cell reconstitution after alpha-beta-depleted transplantation in children. Molecular barcoding with unique molecular identifiers was used for the TCRbeta library. TCRdb re-called the PCR reads through MiXCR, storing one row per CDR3 protein. The top ten clones hold just over 5.5% of a sample with roughly 200,000 distinct CDR3 sequences, approximately 6.9% of them seen once. The sequencing here drew on PBMCs, taken before TCRalphabeta/CD19-depleted stem cell transplant. The receptor set was obtained from a boy aged 2 to 10 with acute lymphoblastic leukemia, due to receive a stem cell transplant.

J is TRBJ2-7 and V is TRBV20-1; D is possibly TRBD2 (7 bases). The CDR3 covers 15 residues. Deletions cut 1 base from V and 3 bases from J, with 16 bases between. Per germline, CDR1 DFQATT and CDR2 SNEGSKA (reference sequence). DNA for the CDR3: TGCAGTGCTAGAGGGGGGGGACATGGGGGCTACGAGCAGTACTTC. Its protein product is CSARGGGHGGYEQYF.

This clonotype was counted many times. The chain combines TRBV7-9 with TRBJ1-2; TRBD1 matches at 8 bases. The CDR3 is 13 amino acids. V gave up 5 bases and J gave up 6 bases; unmatched junction bases: 5. Germline CDR1 and CDR2: SEHNR and FQNEAQ (reference sequence). The CDR3 DNA reads as TGTGCCAGCAGCCGGGGACAGGACGATGGCTACACCTTC. Amino acid sequence: CASSRGQDDGYTF.

The V call is TRBV12-3 or TRBV12-4, the J call TRBJ1-2; D perhaps matches TRBD1 (5 bases). Trimming left V 4 bases short and J 2 bases short, with 11 bases between. CDR3 length: 14 amino acids. In DNA form, the CDR3 reads TGTGCCAGCAGTTCGACAGCAATAAACTATGGCTACACCTTC. Its translation: CASSSTAINYGYTF.

This clonotype was seen repeatedly, ten times or more. The V gene is TRBV20-1, the J gene TRBJ2-1, with 9 bases matching TRBD2. Unmatched junction bases numbered 24, after V lost 5 bases and J lost 7 bases. The CDR3 loop spans 19 amino acids. Germline V CDR1 and CDR2: DFQATT, SNEGSKA (reference sequence). CDR3 loop: CSAWDSSTPWTSVGNEQFF. The CDR3 coding sequence is TGCAGTGCTTGGGACAGTTCGACACCGTGGACTAGCGTGGGGAATGAGCAGTTCTTC.

The chain is built from TRBV20-1 and TRBJ2-1; 9 bases fit TRBD2. Germline-derived CDR1 and CDR2 are DFQATT and SNEGSKA (reference sequence). The J segment lost 8 bases and the V segment lost 3 bases, leaving 8 bases of the junction unmatched. The CDR3 has 14 amino acids. The CDR3 reads CSASDAGGPDEQFF. The CDR3 nucleotides are TGCAGTGCTAGTGACGCGGGAGGGCCGGATGAGCAGTTCTTC.

This clonotype was seen at least ten times. The rearrangement uses TRBV5-1 and TRBJ2-1; TRBD2 matches at 7 bases. CDR1 and CDR2 from the germline V gene are SGHRS and YFSETQ. The CDR3 has 13 amino acids. Unmatched junction bases numbered 6, after V lost 8 bases and J lost 4 bases. The CDR3 loop reads CASSGPTYNEQFF. The CDR3 DNA sequence: TGCGCCAGTAGCGGGCCGACGTACAATGAGCAGTTCTTC.

The sample holds many counts of this clonotype. The gene calls are TRBV5-5 and TRBJ1-1; the match to TRBD1 covers 7 bases. V dropped 4 bases and J dropped 0; count of bases not matched to a gene: 12. Germline-derived CDR1 and CDR2 are SGHKS and YYEKEE (reference sequence). The CDR3 is 17 amino acids. The CDR3 reads CASSKRVGTDMNTEAFF. In DNA, the CDR3 is TGTGCCAGCAGCAAGAGGGTCGGGACAGACATGAACACTGAAGCTTTCTTT.

This clonotype was found many times. V is TRBV20-1 and J is TRBJ2-1; possible D gene TRBD1, 5 bases. Germline CDR1 reads DFQATT; CDR2 reads SNEGSKA (reference sequence). This CDR3 is 13 amino acids long. V shed 3 bases and J shed 5 bases, with 11 bases lying between them. In nucleotides, the CDR3 is TGCAGTGCTAGGTCGGACACCAACAATGAGCAGTTCTTC. Translating it yields CSARSDTNNEQFF.

This clonotype was picked up many times. This chain uses TRBV5-1 with TRBJ1-1; 7 nucleotides align to TRBD1. The CDR3 has 14 amino acids. CDR1 is SGHRS and CDR2 is YFSETQ in the germline V gene. V was clipped by 0 bases and J by 6 bases; unmatched bases: 5. CDR3 nucleotide sequence: TGCGCCAGCAGCTTGGCGTCGACAGGGTCTGAAGCTTTCTTT. Its translation: CASSLASTGSEAFF.

This clonotype was seen at least ten times. The gene calls are TRBV3-1 and TRBJ2-1; D tentatively fits TRBD1 or TRBD2 (5 bases each). CDR1 is LGHDT and CDR2 is YNNKEL in the germline V gene (reference sequence). The length of the CDR3 is 13 residues. The ends were cut back, 4 bases at V and 5 bases at J, with 9 bases in the middle. The CDR3 is CASSRGANNEQFF. CDR3 DNA: TGTGCCAGCAGCCGAGGGGCCAACAATGAGCAGTTCTTC.

This clonotype was found a few times. The chain is built from TRBV28 and TRBJ1-6, with D possibly being TRBD1 (5 bases). Per the germline V gene, CDR1 is MDHEN and CDR2 is SYDVKM. The V and J ends lost 1 base and 6 bases respectively, with 7 bases between them. The CDR3 extends over 14 amino acids. As DNA, the CDR3 is TGTGCCAGCAGTTTATCAGGGATTAATTCACCCCTCCACTTT. Translating it yields CASSLSGINSPLHF.

This clonotype was seen at least ten times. The chain couples TRBV28 to TRBJ2-3, with 8 bases matching TRBD1. Germline V gives CDR1 MDHEN, CDR2 SYDVKM. The CDR3 runs to 15 residues. Trimming at V came to 6 bases and at J to 5 bases, leaving 10 bases not matched to a gene. CDR3 region: CASSISQGARDTQYF. The DNA of the CDR3 is TGTGCCAGCAGCATATCCCAGGGGGCTAGAGATACGCAGTATTTT.

Comment on this clonotype: This may be a read error: a much more frequent sequence differs by one nucleotide. This chain joins TRBV6-5 and TRBJ2-7, with 7 bases matching TRBD1. Per germline, CDR1 MNHEY and CDR2 SVGAGI. The CDR3 totals 15 residues. The CDR3 DNA is TGTGCCAGCAGTTACTCACAGACAGGGCCTTACGAGCGGTACTTC. Encoded protein: CASSYSQTGPYERYF.

This clonotype was seen repeatedly, ten times or more. The chain joins TRBV7-8 to TRBJ2-2; D ambiguous. Per the germline V gene, CDR1 is SGHVS and CDR2 is FQNEAQ. The CDR3 spans 12 residues. Trimming took off 3 bases at V and 3 bases at J, with 2 bases between the two ends. CDR3: CASSLYTGELFF. The CDR3 DNA is TGTGCCAGCAGCTTGTACACCGGGGAGCTGTTTTTT.

In this sample, this clonotype turned up a few times. The chain employs TRBV7-9 and TRBJ2-3; 7 bases match TRBD1. This CDR3 spans 14 amino acids. Germline V gene sequence: CDR1 SEHNR, CDR2 FQNEAQ (reference sequence). V shed 5 bases and J 4 bases; nucleotides not matched to a gene: 6. CDR3 sequence (DNA): TGTGCCAGCAGCCTACGACAGGGTCCAGATACGCAGTATTTT. Amino acids: CASSLRQGPDTQYF.

At least ten counts were recorded for this clonotype. The rearrangement joins TRBV12-3 or TRBV12-4 to TRBJ2-1; the match to TRBD2 covers 9 bases. CDR3 length equals 16 residues. V gave up 3 bases and J gave up 8 bases; unmatched junction bases: 11. The CDR3 loop reads CASSLGTGLALHEQFF. CDR3 DNA: TGTGCCAGCAGTTTGGGGACGGGACTAGCACTCCATGAGCAGTTCTTC.

This sequence joins TRBV4-3 and TRBJ2-3, with D uncertain. V shed 0 bases and J shed 2 bases, with 9 bases lying between them. This CDR3 has 15 amino acids. CDR1 is LGHNA and CDR2 is YSLEER in the germline V gene. CDR3 sequence: CASSQDLAVTDTQYF. Here the CDR3 DNA reads TGCGCCAGCAGCCAAGATCTGGCAGTCACAGATACGCAGTATTTT.

This clonotype was counted between two and nine times. V gene TRBV4-3 combines with J gene TRBJ2-7; D is ambiguous. Germline CDR1 is LGHNA and CDR2 is YSLEER. Trimming pared 0 bases from V and 5 bases from J, leaving 14 bases between. This CDR3 is built from 15 residues. The CDR3 spells CASSQDWPGGDEQYF. In DNA form, the CDR3 reads TGCGCCAGCAGCCAAGATTGGCCAGGTGGTGACGAGCAGTACTTC.

This clonotype was observed many times. This chain connects TRBV2 to TRBJ2-3, with D tentatively TRBD1 (6 bases). CDR1 is SNHLY and CDR2 is FYNNEI in the germline V gene. Trimming left V 6 bases short and J 0 bases short, with 7 bases between. The CDR3 length is 13 residues. The CDR3 loop reads CASRQGSTDTQYF. The CDR3 nucleotides read TGTGCCAGCAGGCAGGGGAGCACAGATACGCAGTATTTT.

There are many counts of this clonotype. This chain links TRBV4-3 with TRBJ2-3; no clear D gene. The CDR3 spans 14 residues. The germline V gene has CDR1 LGHNA and CDR2 YSLEER. With 1 base removed from V and 6 bases from J, the gap between germline ends came to 11 bases. CDR3 nucleotide sequence: TGCGCCAGCAGCCAAGTGGCCCCGCGGGATACGCAGTATTTT. The encoded protein is CASSQVAPRDTQYF.

This clonotype was seen many times. The rearrangement links TRBV7-9 to TRBJ2-7; D is uncertain. The CDR3 sequence is 15 residues long. Trimming took off 6 bases at V and 5 bases at J, with 20 bases between the two ends. Germline lookup yields CDR1 SEHNR and CDR2 FQNEAQ (reference sequence). The CDR3: CASSTTTGPHHEQYF. CDR3 sequence (DNA): TGTGCCAGCAGTACTACAACGGGCCCTCACCACGAGCAGTACTTC.

The table lists this clonotype with many counts. V and J are TRBV29-1 and TRBJ2-1; D is ambiguous. Germline V lookup: CDR1 SQVTM, CDR2 ANQGSEA. Between the trimmed V and J ends, which lost 3 bases and 8 bases, there was a span of 11 bases. CDR3 length: 12 residues. The CDR3 protein is CSVEWEVDEQFF. The CDR3 nucleotides are TGCAGCGTTGAGTGGGAAGTCGATGAGCAGTTCTTC.

This clonotype was observed at least ten times. The rearrangement uses TRBV4-3 and TRBJ1-6; D perhaps matches TRBD1 (6 bases). Per germline, CDR1 LGHNA and CDR2 YSLEER. The CDR3 totals 17 residues. The V and J ends lost 0 bases and 8 bases respectively, with 17 bases between them. For the CDR3, the DNA is TGCGCCAGCAGCCAAGATCCCCAGGACAGTCTTTATTCACCCCTCCACTTT. Residues: CASSQDPQDSLYSPLHF.

This clonotype was recorded many times. The chain is built from TRBV9 and TRBJ1-1, with TRBD1 matching over 7 bases. The CDR3 loop spans 16 amino acids. Germline V lookup: CDR1 SGDLS, CDR2 YYNGEE. The junction had 11 bases not matched to a gene; V was cut back by 4 bases and J by 2 bases. CDR3 bases: TGTGCCAGCAGCCCAAACATAGGGGGCTTTAACACTGAAGCTTTCTTT. This gives the protein CASSPNIGGFNTEAFF.